What follows is one T cell receptor beta chain and its context. Its specificity is unknown. The data belong to a study of T cell responses to AZD1222 COVID-19 vaccine. Study details: Second-dose intervals of approximately 4 or approximately 12 weeks were pooled.

The germline gives CDR1 LNHDA, CDR2 SQIVND (reference sequence). The V end was cut by 3 bases, the J end by 2 bases, with 11 bases between. The CDR3 spans 15 residues. Assay used: immunoSEQ multiplex PCR; TCRdb lists only in-frame clones, some missing. The sample includes approximately 100,000 clones, over 90% of them seen just once. Study-level points and caveats: Two doses of AZD1222 preceded a rise in Spike-specific TCR breadth and depth. White British donors predominated, females outnumbered males, and clonal diversity was possibly underestimated.

The chain combines TRBV19 with TRBJ2-1; no definite D call. The clonotype originates from an adult in good health. This material consisted of peripheral blood, taken on day 0 of AZD1222 vaccination. The CDR3 sequence is CASSISMQTYNEQFF. The CDR3 nucleotides read TGTGCCAGTAGTATCAGTATGCAGACCTACAATGAGCAGTTCTTC.